Listed here is a single T cell receptor (beta chain). Original processing methods: Cell counts per sample came from amplifying reference gene primers. This table comes from immunoSEQ multiplex PCR, and its TCRdb copy is limited to in-frame clones, with some not included. The V and J calls and clone size were taken over from that table, and D and trimming were inferred from the DNA. In the table there are about 42,000 clones, more than 65% of which are singletons. The data originate from a study of blood T cell repertoires in COVID-19. Study details: The study drew acute and convalescent COVID-19 samples from the United States, Italy and Spain. T cells, B-cell-depleted T cells, or PBMCs provided the cDNA or gDNA that served as material.

V was pared by 4 bases and J by 6 bases, with 11 bases between. Germline loops: CDR1 SGHNT, CDR2 YYREEE (reference sequence). The CDR3 runs to 12 residues. The origin of this receptor is a man older than 75 with acute or convalescent COVID-19. V usage is TRBV5-4 and J usage is TRBJ2-7; weak D call: TRBD2 (7 bases). Source material: peripheral blood. CDR3 residues: CASSMGGPEQYF. CDR3 bases: TGTGCCAGCAGCATGGGGGGGCCCGAGCAGTACTTC.